This T cell receptor (beta chain) is from a study of cytomegalovirus exposure and HLA in healthy donors. Overall study findings and caveats: TCR beta chains numbering more than 150 were designated cytomegalovirus-associated.

This clone was detected a few times. Its matching antigen is unknown. In the PCR, 60 Vbeta and 13 Jbeta primers were used. Methods used by the authors: Some 11 million of the roughly 77 million unique TCR beta chains counted in a later analysis were shared. Repertoires were generated with immunoSEQ multiplex PCR, while TCRdb's copy carries only in-frame clones and drops some. Clone size and V and J calls were adopted from that table, with D and trimming inferred from the DNA. The sample consists of 150,000 or so clones, roughly 80% of them appearing once. The junction had 5 bases not matched to a gene; V was cut back by 5 bases and J by 2 bases. Per the germline V gene, CDR1 is SGHNT and CDR2 is YYREEE (reference sequence). CDR3 length equals 15 residues.

The sample taken for sequencing was PBMCs. The sequence was collected from a male donor in good health and CMV-seropositive. The chain has TRBV5-4 and TRBJ2-5; 11 nucleotides line up with TRBD2. In DNA form, the CDR3 reads TGTGCCAGCAGGGCGGGACTAGCGGTTCAAGAGACCCAGTACTTC. Protein product: CASRAGLAVQETQYF.